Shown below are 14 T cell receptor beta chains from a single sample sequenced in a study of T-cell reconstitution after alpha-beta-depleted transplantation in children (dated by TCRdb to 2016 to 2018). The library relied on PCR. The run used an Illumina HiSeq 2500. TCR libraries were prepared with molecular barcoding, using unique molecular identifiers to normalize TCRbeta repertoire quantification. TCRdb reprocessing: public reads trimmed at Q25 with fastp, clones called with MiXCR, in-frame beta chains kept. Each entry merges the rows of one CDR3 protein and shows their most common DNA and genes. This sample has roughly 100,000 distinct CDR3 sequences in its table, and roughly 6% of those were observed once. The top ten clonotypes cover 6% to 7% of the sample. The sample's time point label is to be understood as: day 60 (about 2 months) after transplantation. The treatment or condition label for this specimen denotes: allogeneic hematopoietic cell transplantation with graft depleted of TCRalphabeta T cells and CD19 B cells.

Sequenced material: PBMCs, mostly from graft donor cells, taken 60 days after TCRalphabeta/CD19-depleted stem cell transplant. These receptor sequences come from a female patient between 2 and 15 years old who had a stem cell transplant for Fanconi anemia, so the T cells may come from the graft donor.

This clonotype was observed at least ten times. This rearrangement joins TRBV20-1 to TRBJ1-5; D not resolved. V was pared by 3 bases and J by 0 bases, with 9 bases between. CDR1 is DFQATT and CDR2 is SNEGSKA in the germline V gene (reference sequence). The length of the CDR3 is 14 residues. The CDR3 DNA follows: TGCAGTGCTAGTAAATTAAATAGCAATCAGCCCCAGCATTTT. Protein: CSASKLNSNQPQHF.

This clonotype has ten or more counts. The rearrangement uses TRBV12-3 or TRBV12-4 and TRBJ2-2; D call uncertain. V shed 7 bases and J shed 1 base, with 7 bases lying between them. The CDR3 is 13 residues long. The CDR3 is CASTSGNTGELFF. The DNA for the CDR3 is TGTGCCAGCACCTCCGGGAACACCGGGGAGCTGTTTTTT.

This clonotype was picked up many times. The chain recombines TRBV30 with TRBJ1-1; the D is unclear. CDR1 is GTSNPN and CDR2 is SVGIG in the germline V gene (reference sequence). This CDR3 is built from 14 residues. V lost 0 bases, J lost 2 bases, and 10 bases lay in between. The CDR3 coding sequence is TGTGCCTGGAGTGTACGGCAGCGAAACACTGAAGCTTTCTTT. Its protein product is CAWSVRQRNTEAFF.

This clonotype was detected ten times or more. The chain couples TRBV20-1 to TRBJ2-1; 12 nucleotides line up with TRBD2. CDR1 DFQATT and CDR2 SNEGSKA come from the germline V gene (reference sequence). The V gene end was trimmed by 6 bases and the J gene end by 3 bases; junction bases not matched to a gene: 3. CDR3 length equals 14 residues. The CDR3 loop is CSARLAGDYNEQFF. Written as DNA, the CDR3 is TGCAGTGCCAGACTAGCGGGAGACTACAATGAGCAGTTCTTC.

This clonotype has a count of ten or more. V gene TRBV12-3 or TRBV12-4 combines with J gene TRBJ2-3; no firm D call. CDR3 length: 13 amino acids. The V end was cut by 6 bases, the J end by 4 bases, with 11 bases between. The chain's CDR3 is CASRWVLADTQYF. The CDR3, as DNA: TGTGCCAGCAGGTGGGTTCTGGCAGATACGCAGTATTTT.

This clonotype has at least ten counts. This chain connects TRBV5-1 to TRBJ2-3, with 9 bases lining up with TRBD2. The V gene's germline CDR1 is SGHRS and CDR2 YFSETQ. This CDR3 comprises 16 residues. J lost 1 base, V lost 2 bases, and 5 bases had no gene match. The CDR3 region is CASSLPTSGRTDTQYF. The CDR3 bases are TGCGCCAGCAGCTTACCGACTAGCGGTCGCACAGATACGCAGTATTTT.

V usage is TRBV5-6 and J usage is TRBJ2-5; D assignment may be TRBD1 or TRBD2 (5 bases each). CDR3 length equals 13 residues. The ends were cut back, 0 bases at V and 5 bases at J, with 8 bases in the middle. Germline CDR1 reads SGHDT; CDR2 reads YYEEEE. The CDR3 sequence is CASSLDRRETQYF. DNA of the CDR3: TGTGCCAGCAGCTTGGACAGGAGGGAGACCCAGTACTTC.

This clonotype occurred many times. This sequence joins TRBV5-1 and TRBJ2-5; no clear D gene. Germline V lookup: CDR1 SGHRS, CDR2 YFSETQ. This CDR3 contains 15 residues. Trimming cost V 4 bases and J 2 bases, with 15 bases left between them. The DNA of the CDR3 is TGCGCCAGCAGCCCCGGACCCGGTGGTCAAGAGACCCAGTACTTC. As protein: CASSPGPGGQETQYF.

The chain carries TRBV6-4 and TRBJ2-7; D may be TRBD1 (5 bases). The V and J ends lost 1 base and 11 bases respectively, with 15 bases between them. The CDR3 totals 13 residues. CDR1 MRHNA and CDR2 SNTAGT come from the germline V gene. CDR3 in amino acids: CASSDFYPLGEYF. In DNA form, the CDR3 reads TGTGCCAGCAGTGACTTTTATCCCTTAGGGGAGTACTTC.

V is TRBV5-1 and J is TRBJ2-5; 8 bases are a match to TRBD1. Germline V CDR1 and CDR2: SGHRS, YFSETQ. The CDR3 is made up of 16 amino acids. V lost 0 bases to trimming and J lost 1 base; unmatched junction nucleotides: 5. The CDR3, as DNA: TGCGCCAGCAGCTTGGCCATGGGGACAGGCCAAGAGACCCAGTACTTC. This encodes CASSLAMGTGQETQYF.

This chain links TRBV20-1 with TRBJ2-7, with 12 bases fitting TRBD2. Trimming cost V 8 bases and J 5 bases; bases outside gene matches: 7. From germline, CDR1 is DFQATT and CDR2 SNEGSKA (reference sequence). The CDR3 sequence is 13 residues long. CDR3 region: CSWGLAGGHEQYF. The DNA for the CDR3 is TGCAGTTGGGGGCTAGCGGGAGGGCACGAGCAGTACTTC.

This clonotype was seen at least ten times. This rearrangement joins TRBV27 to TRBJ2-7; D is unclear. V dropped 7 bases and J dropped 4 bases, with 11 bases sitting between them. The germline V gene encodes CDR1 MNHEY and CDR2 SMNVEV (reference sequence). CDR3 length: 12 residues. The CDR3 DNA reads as TGTGCCAGCATCCTTACCCCTTACGAGCAGTACTTC. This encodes CASILTPYEQYF.

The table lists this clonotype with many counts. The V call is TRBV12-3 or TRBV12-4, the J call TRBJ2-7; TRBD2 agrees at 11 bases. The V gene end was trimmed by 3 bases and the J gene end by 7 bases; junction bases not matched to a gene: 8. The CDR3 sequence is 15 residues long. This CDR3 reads CASSLIAGGPEEQYF. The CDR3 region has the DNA TGTGCCAGCAGTTTGATAGCGGGGGGGCCTGAGGAGCAGTACTTC.

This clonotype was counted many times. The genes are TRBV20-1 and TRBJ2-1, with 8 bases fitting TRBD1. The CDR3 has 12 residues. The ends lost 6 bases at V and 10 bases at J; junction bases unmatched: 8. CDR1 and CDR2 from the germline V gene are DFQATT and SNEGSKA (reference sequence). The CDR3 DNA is TGCAGTGCCTTTTTGACAGGGGTCGAGCAGTTCTTC. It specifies CSAFLTGVEQFF.